Shown below are 11 T cell receptor beta chains from a single sample sequenced in a study of T cell responses to AZD1222 COVID-19 vaccine (dated by TCRdb to about 2021). The time point tag for this specimen amounts to: about 28 days (+/-7) after the second vaccine dose. Libraries came from the immunoSEQ multiplex PCR assay. This is the immuneACCESS table as TCRdb keeps it, with only in-frame sequences that have V and J called. A part of the clones is gone; compared with another copy, unresolved V genes explain less than half, and the rest is unexplained. The sample table contains 75,000 to 90,000 clones; only one count was recorded for 80% to 90% of them. The top ten clones comprise 3.4% of the sample. Sequencing used peripheral blood, obtained 28 days after the second AZD1222 dose. The receptor set was obtained from an adult who received the AZD1222 COVID-19 vaccine.

This rearrangement joins TRBV19 to TRBJ2-7; 8 nucleotides align to TRBD1. The CDR3 sequence is 13 residues long. V was pared by 7 bases and J by 5 bases, with 7 bases of the junction left unmatched. Germline values: CDR1 LNHDA, CDR2 SQIVND (reference sequence). CDR3 sequence (DNA): TGTGCCAGTAACTCCCAGGGGGCCGACGAGCAGTACTTC. It yields the protein CASNSQGADEQYF.

The CDR3 sequence: CASSSIVGDPYNEQFF. Written as DNA, the CDR3 is TGTGCCAGCAGCAGCATCGTGGGGGACCCCTACAATGAGCAGTTCTTC. The chain uses TRBV28 and TRBJ2-1, with D possibly being TRBD1 or TRBD2 (5 bases each). Germline CDR1 is MDHEN and CDR2 is SYDVKM. Trimming left V 6 bases short and J 2 bases short, with 17 bases between. The CDR3 is made up of 16 amino acids.

This chain joins TRBV6-2 or TRBV6-3 and TRBJ2-1; 12 nucleotides agree with TRBD2. Trimming removed 0 bases from V and 7 bases from J; junction bases left unmatched: 10. This CDR3 contains 18 residues. Germline-derived CDR1 and CDR2 are MNHEY and SVGEGT. The CDR3 protein is CASSYSPSGRAIGNEQFF. The DNA of the CDR3 is TGTGCCAGCAGTTACTCGCCTAGCGGGAGGGCCATAGGTAATGAGCAGTTCTTC.

This clone appeared a few times. The chain joins TRBV7-9 to TRBJ2-7; D remains ambiguous. CDR1 is SEHNR, CDR2 FQNEAQ, per germline (reference sequence). This CDR3 region has 13 residues. V lost 7 bases and J lost 2, with 12 bases in between. The CDR3 here is CASTPGQAYEQYF. The CDR3 DNA reads as TGTGCCAGCACCCCTGGGCAAGCCTACGAGCAGTACTTC.

The chain's CDR3 is CASSPRRQISDYGYTF. The DNA of the CDR3 is TGTGCCAGTAGCCCTAGACGACAGATCTCGGACTATGGCTACACCTTC. This chain connects TRBV19 to TRBJ1-2; TRBD1 is a possible D gene (5 bases). CDR3 length: 16 amino acids. CDR1 and CDR2 from the germline V gene are LNHDA and SQIVND (reference sequence). V was shortened by 6 bases and J by 3 bases, with 20 bases between the two germline ends.

This chain connects TRBV19 to TRBJ1-2, with D possibly matching TRBD1 (6 bases). V was shortened by 8 bases and J by 0 bases, with 13 bases between the two germline ends. The germline V gene has CDR1 LNHDA and CDR2 SQIVND (reference sequence). The CDR3 totals 14 residues. CDR3 protein: CASLRGGANYGYTF. As DNA, the CDR3 is TGTGCCAGTCTTCGAGGGGGAGCTAACTATGGCTACACCTTC.

The chain links TRBV14 to TRBJ1-1, with 7 bases that match TRBD1. This CDR3 is built from 13 residues. The V gene's germline CDR1 is SGHDN and CDR2 FVKESK. V lost 4 bases, J lost 4 bases, and 3 bases stayed unmatched. The CDR3 reads CASSLHRGTEAFF. CDR3 in DNA: TGTGCCAGCAGCCTCCACAGGGGCACTGAAGCTTTCTTT. The whole variable domain, filled in from reference TRBV14 and TRBJ1-1, reads EAGVTQFPSHSVIEKGQTVTLRCDPISGHDNLYWYRRVMGKEIKFLLHFVKESKQDESGMPNNRFLAERTGGTYSTLKVQPAELEDSGVYFCASSLHRGTEAFFGQGTRLTVV.

The V and J genes are TRBV5-6 and TRBJ1-5; TRBD1 might be the D (5 bases). V lost 0 bases, J lost 7 bases, and 14 bases lay in between. There are 15 residues in the CDR3. Germline values: CDR1 SGHDT, CDR2 YYEEEE. The CDR3 region has the DNA TGTGCCAGCAGCTTGGCCGGCAGGGCGGAACAGCCCCAGCATTTT. Its translation is CASSLAGRAEQPQHF.

The chain recombines TRBV6-1 with TRBJ2-1; 10 nucleotides align to TRBD2. Germline V gene data show CDR1 as MNHNS and CDR2 as SASEGT. This CDR3 is 20 amino acids long. V lost 2 bases to trimming and J lost 0 bases; unmatched junction nucleotides: 13. The CDR3 bases are TGTGCCAGCAGTGAAAGGTTTGGACTAGCGGTAGACAGCTCCTACAATGAGCAGTTCTTC. Amino acid sequence: CASSERFGLAVDSSYNEQFF.

CDR3 residues: CASSLWGDRESGYTF. The CDR3 DNA follows: TGTGCCAGCAGTTTATGGGGGGACAGGGAGAGTGGCTACACCTTC. V usage is TRBV28 and J usage is TRBJ1-2, with 9 bases identical to TRBD1. Germline values: CDR1 MDHEN, CDR2 SYDVKM. Trimming at V came to 0 bases and at J to 7 bases, leaving 6 bases not matched to a gene. The CDR3 is 15 amino acids.

The V call is TRBV2, the J call TRBJ1-3; D gene uncertain. Germline CDR1 SNHLY, CDR2 FYNNEI. Trimming shortened V by 8 bases and J by 0 bases, and 11 bases separated the two germline ends. This CDR3 contains 14 residues. CDR3 nucleotides: TGTGCCAGCGGGAGGGCCAGCTCTGGAAACACCATATATTTT. This codes for CASGRASSGNTIYF. Full variable domain (remainder filled in from reference TRBV2 and TRBJ1-3): EPEVTQTPSHQVTQMGQEVILRCVPISNHLYFYWYRQILGQKVEFLVSFYNNEISEKSEIFDDQFSVERPDGSNFTLKIRSTKLEDSAMYFCASGRASSGNTIYFGEGSWLTVV.